These T cell receptor beta chains were read from a single sample in a study of beta chain features in type 1 diabetes. Here immunoSEQ multiplex PCR was the method, and the copy in TCRdb shows in-frame clones only, minus some. Among 300,000 to 350,000 clones listed, less than 20% were seen once. The source material was naive CD4+ T cells from blood. The receptor set was obtained from a woman aged 18-35 years in good health. The CDR3 runs from the conserved cysteine through the conserved F or W. D genes are given only for firm matches. A clone size is listed for some rows: how often the clone was seen (once, few, many), or a class if it is expanded.

j_call v_call clone_size d_call cdr3_aa cdr3_nt
TRBJ1-1 TRBV5-1 few . CASSPRVDSGDTEAFF TGCGCCAGCAGCCCCCGAGTGGACAGCGGAGACACTGAAGCTTTCTTT
TRBJ1-4 TRBV5-1 . TRBD1 CASSFQGANEKLFF TGCGCCAGCAGCTTCCAGGGGGCTAATGAAAAACTGTTTTTT
TRBJ1-2 TRBV2 . TRBD1 CASRGGQARNYGYTF TGTGCCAGCAGGGGGGGACAGGCGAGAAACTATGGCTACACCTTC
TRBJ2-1 TRBV10-3 . TRBD1 CAISALDRDNEQFF TGTGCCATCAGTGCTCTCGACAGGGACAATGAGCAGTTCTTC
TRBJ1-4 TRBV6-5 few TRBD1 CASSYSQGEEKLFF TGTGCCAGCAGTTACTCCCAGGGGGAGGAAAAACTGTTTTTT
TRBJ2-7 TRBV5-4 . . CASSSQGGSSYEQYF TGTGCCAGCAGCTCCCAGGGAGGCAGCTCCTACGAGCAGTACTTC
TRBJ2-7 TRBV7-8 . TRBD1 CASSPPYRDRGLIEQYF TGTGCCAGCTCTCCCCCATACCGGGACAGGGGGCTCATAGAGCAGTACTTC
TRBJ1-2 TRBV15 few . CATSQRVTNYGYTF TGTGCCACCTCCCAGCGGGTGACTAACTATGGCTACACCTTC
TRBJ1-1 TRBV19 . . CASSIRGLNTEAFF TGTGCCAGTAGTATTCGGGGTCTGAACACTGAAGCTTTCTTT
TRBJ1-5 TRBV19 . TRBD1 CASGTGADQPQHF TGTGCCAGTGGGACAGGGGCCGATCAGCCCCAGCATTTT
TRBJ2-1 TRBV7-8 few . CASSPLLSSTYNEQFF TGTGCCAGCAGCCCCCTATTAAGTAGTACCTACAATGAGCAGTTCTTC
TRBJ2-7 TRBV7-9 . TRBD2 CASTYTPGLAGSYEQYF TGTGCCAGCACCTACACACCGGGACTAGCGGGCTCCTACGAGCAGTACTTC
TRBJ1-1 TRBV18 few . CASSRPPGAFF TGTGCCAGCTCACGTCCGCCGGGGGCTTTCTTT
TRBJ2-5 TRBV5-1 few TRBD1 CASSTRDRERETQYF TGCGCCAGCAGCACCAGGGACAGGGAGAGGGAGACCCAGTACTTC
TRBJ2-2 TRBV2 few . CASSDYTGELFF TGTGCCAGCAGTGACTACACCGGGGAGCTGTTTTTT
TRBJ2-1 TRBV4-1 few TRBD1 CASSHRRDRSHNEQFF TGCGCCAGCAGCCATCGCCGGGACAGGTCCCACAATGAGCAGTTCTTC
TRBJ2-3 TRBV9 . TRBD1 CASSRQGATTDTQYF TGTGCCAGCAGTAGACAGGGGGCCACCACAGATACGCAGTATTTT
TRBJ2-3 TRBV5-1 . . CASSWGLQDTQYF TGCGCCAGCAGCTGGGGCCTCCAAGATACGCAGTATTTT
TRBJ2-5 TRBV27 . TRBD1 CASRTPTRDRASFQETQYF TGTGCCAGCAGAACGCCCACCCGGGACAGGGCCTCCTTCCAAGAGACCCAGTACTTC
TRBJ2-7 TRBV29-1 . TRBD2 CSVSGGYEQYF TGCAGCGTTAGCGGGGGCTACGAGCAGTACTTC
TRBJ1-1 TRBV19 . . CASSISRDTEAFF TGTGCCAGTAGTATAAGCAGGGATACTGAAGCTTTCTTT
TRBJ1-5 TRBV5-6 few TRBD1 CASSSQDRYGAQHF TGTGCCAGCAGCTCCCAGGACAGGTATGGGGCCCAGCATTTT
TRBJ2-7 TRBV20-1 . TRBD2 CSAAGDYEQYF TGCAGTGCTGCGGGGGACTACGAGCAGTACTTC
TRBJ2-5 TRBV11-2 . TRBD2 CASSFRLAGGQETQYF TGTGCCAGCAGCTTCCGACTAGCGGGGGGCCAAGAGACCCAGTACTTC
TRBJ2-5 TRBV2 once . CASRSGVGQETQYF TGTGCCAGCAGATCAGGGGTCGGCCAAGAGACCCAGTACTTC
TRBJ2-3 TRBV25-1 . TRBD2 CASWGGVRLTDTQYF TGTGCCAGCTGGGGGGGAGTGAGACTCACAGATACGCAGTATTTT
TRBJ1-4 TRBV7-9 . . CASSLSGEKLFF TGTGCCAGCAGCTTAAGTGGCGAAAAACTGTTTTTT
TRBJ2-7 TRBV11-2 . . CASSFTGSAINLYEQYF TGTGCCAGCAGCTTTACCGGGAGCGCGATCAACCTCTACGAGCAGTACTTC
TRBJ2-1 TRBV5-1 few TRBD2 CASSPLWTSVVYEQFF TGCGCCAGCAGCCCACTGTGGACTAGCGTGGTCTATGAGCAGTTCTTC
TRBJ1-1 TRBV5-1 . . CASSLVSGYNTEAFF TGCGCCAGCAGCTTGGTGTCAGGGTACAACACTGAAGCTTTCTTT
TRBJ2-7 TRBV30 . . CAWSSRDKLYEQYF TGTGCCTGGAGTTCCCGGGACAAGCTATACGAGCAGTACTTC
TRBJ1-2 TRBV30 few . CASPLEYGYTF TGTGCCTCCCCCCTGGAGTATGGCTACACCTTC
TRBJ2-5 TRBV6-1 . TRBD2 CASSENGAGVQETQYF TGTGCCAGCAGTGAGAATGGAGCGGGAGTCCAAGAGACCCAGTACTTC
TRBJ1-2 TRBV4-2 few TRBD1 CASSQDNRGRGYTF TGTGCCAGCAGCCAAGATAACAGGGGGAGAGGCTACACCTTC
TRBJ2-5 TRBV11-2 . . CASSLAGMETQYF TGTGCCAGCAGCTTAGCAGGGATGGAGACCCAGTACTTC
TRBJ2-7 TRBV29-1 . . CSYGESRYEQYF TGCAGCTATGGGGAGAGCCGCTACGAGCAGTACTTC
TRBJ1-1 TRBV4-1 . . CASSRRLSMNTEAFF TGCGCCAGCAGCCGTCGACTGAGCATGAACACTGAAGCTTTCTTT
TRBJ2-5 TRBV5-1 . TRBD1 CASRPYDRVQETQYF TGCGCCAGCAGACCATACGACAGGGTGCAAGAGACCCAGTACTTC
TRBJ1-6 TRBV6-6 few TRBD1 CASKDRENSPLHF TGTGCCAGCAAGGACAGGGAGAATTCACCCCTCCACTTT
TRBJ2-3 TRBV20-1 . . CSANLADTQYF TGCAGTGCTAACCTAGCGGATACGCAGTATTTT
TRBJ2-5 TRBV7-9 . TRBD2 CATLRGGQETQYF TGTGCCACCTTACGGGGGGGGCAAGAGACCCAGTACTTC
TRBJ1-5 TRBV4-3 . . CASSQEQAGQPQHF TGCGCCAGCAGCCAAGAGCAGGCGGGGCAGCCCCAGCATTTT
TRBJ1-1 TRBV5-1 few TRBD1 CASSRQGDANTEAFF TGCGCCAGCAGCCGACAGGGGGATGCGAACACTGAAGCTTTCTTT
TRBJ2-1 TRBV18 . TRBD2 CASSPPSGVSYNEQFF TGTGCCAGCTCACCACCGAGCGGGGTATCCTACAATGAGCAGTTCTTC
TRBJ2-1 TRBV9 . . CASSVERETYNEQFF TGTGCCAGCAGCGTAGAGAGAGAGACCTACAATGAGCAGTTCTTC
TRBJ2-1 TRBV30 . . CAWSLNGLDVGYEQFF TGTGCCTGGAGTTTAAACGGACTGGATGTTGGGTATGAGCAGTTCTTC
TRBJ2-5 TRBV4-1 . TRBD2 CASSGDSSGGPSGETQYF TGCGCCAGCAGCGGGGACTCTAGCGGGGGGCCCTCTGGAGAGACCCAGTACTTC
TRBJ1-4 TRBV7-2 few . CASSPHGTNEKLFF TGTGCCAGCAGCCCACATGGCACTAATGAAAAACTGTTTTTT
TRBJ2-2 TRBV5-4 . . CASREQGTPGELFF TGTGCCAGCAGAGAGCAGGGGACCCCCGGGGAGCTGTTTTTT
TRBJ1-2 TRBV29-1 . TRBD1 CSVVALGQGASGGGYTF TGCAGCGTTGTGGCCCTGGGACAGGGAGCCTCGGGAGGTGGCTACACCTTC
TRBJ1-1 TRBV7-9 few . CASSPWVRRPEAFF TGTGCCAGCAGCCCATGGGTGAGGAGGCCTGAAGCTTTCTTT
TRBJ1-1 TRBV15 . TRBD1 CATSSRRSTGTNANTEAFF TGTGCCACCAGCAGTCGCAGATCGACAGGGACAAACGCGAACACTGAAGCTTTCTTT
TRBJ2-5 TRBV4-3 . TRBD2 CASSQEAGFQETQYF TGCGCCAGCAGCCAAGAAGCGGGGTTCCAAGAGACCCAGTACTTC
TRBJ1-6 TRBV29-1 few . CSVEGRGPGAYGSPLHF TGCAGCGTTGAAGGGAGGGGCCCCGGGGCTTATGGTTCACCCCTCCACTTT
TRBJ2-2 TRBV28 . . CASSSKGLRERELFF TGTGCCAGCAGTTCCAAGGGCTTGAGGGAACGGGAGCTGTTTTTT
TRBJ1-4 TRBV30 few . CAWTRGDEKLFF TGTGCCTGGACCAGGGGTGATGAAAAACTGTTTTTT
TRBJ1-3 TRBV30 . . CAWRTNSGNTIYF TGTGCCTGGAGGACAAACTCTGGAAACACCATATATTTT